This is a list of T cell receptor beta chains from one sample in a study of blood T cell repertoires in COVID-19. Libraries were prepared by immunoSEQ multiplex PCR; TCRdb keeps only in-frame clonotypes and omits some of them. Of hundreds of thousands of clones listed, nearly 90% are singletons. Material: PBMCs or T cells enriched from blood (not recorded which). The receptor source for this set is a woman aged 30 to 39 with acute COVID-19. CDR3s include the opening cysteine and the closing phenylalanine or tryptophan. The D gene is left open where the match is weak. Rows give clone size only sometimes, using once, few, many, or a class for an expanded clone.

D	size	V	J	DNA	CDR3
NA	NA	TRBV30	TRBJ1-5	TGTGCCTGGAGTCTACTCAATCAGCCCCAGCATTTT	CAWSLLNQPQHF
NA	NA	TRBV11-1	TRBJ2-6	TGTGCCAGCAGCTCCAGGGGATCCGGGGCCAACGTCCTGACTTTC	CASSSRGSGANVLTF
NA	few	TRBV6-5	TRBJ1-1	TGTGCCACCCAAGGGACTTTAACTGAAGCTTTCTTT	CATQGTLTEAFF
TRBD1	NA	TRBV9	TRBJ2-3	TGTGCCAGCAGCCCCGGGGACAGGGGTTTAACAGATACGCAGTATTTT	CASSPGDRGLTDTQYF
TRBD1	once	TRBV15	TRBJ1-5	TGTGCCACCAGCAGAGGGGACAGGTTTTATCAGCCCCAGCATTTT	CATSRGDRFYQPQHF
TRBD1	NA	TRBV2	TRBJ1-2	TGTGCCAGCAGCCTGGGACAGACAAACTATGGCTACACCTTC	CASSLGQTNYGYTF
TRBD1	NA	TRBV7-9	TRBJ2-5	TGTGCCAGCGCGCACGACAGGGGGCCGGAGACCCAGTACTTC	CASAHDRGPETQYF
NA	NA	TRBV18	TRBJ1-5	TGTGCCAGCTCACACCAGACAGGCCCTGGGGGCCAGCCCCAGCATTTT	CASSHQTGPGGQPQHF
NA	NA	TRBV20-1	TRBJ2-7	TGCAGTGCTATAAGCGGCTACGAGCAGTACTTC	CSAISGYEQYF
NA	few	TRBV9	TRBJ1-6	TGTGCCAGCAGCCTGGGCCCATATAATTCACCCCTCCACTTT	CASSLGPYNSPLHF
TRBD1	NA	TRBV27	TRBJ2-6	TGTGCCAGCAACCCCGGACAGGGGATTGGTTCGGGGGCCAACGTCCTGACTTTC	CASNPGQGIGSGANVLTF
TRBD1	NA	TRBV7-9	TRBJ1-5	TGTGCCAGCAGCGAACCGGGGACAGGGGGGAATCAGCCCCAGCATTTT	CASSEPGTGGNQPQHF
NA	few	TRBV6-5	TRBJ1-6	TGTGCCAGCAGTTTTAGCCCCTATAATTCACCCCTCCACTTT	CASSFSPYNSPLHF
TRBD1	NA	TRBV5-6	TRBJ2-4	TGTGCCAGCAGCTCGACGGACAGGGCAACAAGCATTCAGTACTTC	CASSSTDRATSIQYF
NA	NA	TRBV19	TRBJ2-1	TGTGCCAGTAGTATTGGAGGACCTACGAATGAGCAGTTCTTC	CASSIGGPTNEQFF
NA	NA	TRBV6-5	TRBJ2-7	TGTGCCAGCAGTTACTCCAGGAGGAGCTCCTACGAGCAGTACTTC	CASSYSRRSSYEQYF
NA	NA	TRBV10-1	TRBJ1-1	TGCGCCCGCCCGGGGGGGGGCGATACTGAAGCTTTCTTT	CARPGGGDTEAFF
NA	NA	TRBV10-3	TRBJ1-2	TGTGCCATCAGTGAGACAAGGGACTCTGCCTATGGCTACACCTTC	CAISETRDSAYGYTF
TRBD1	NA	TRBV27	TRBJ1-1	TGTGCCAGCACGAACGTTCAGGGGGCCACTGAAGCTTTCTTT	CASTNVQGATEAFF
NA	NA	TRBV6-2/TRBV6-3	TRBJ2-6	TGTGCCAGCAGTCTCCGGGTAGCGCTAACTGGGGCCAACGTCCTGACTTTC	CASSLRVALTGANVLTF
NA	NA	TRBV27	TRBJ1-5	TGTGCCAGCTCTCAGGGTGAGGAGAATCAGCCCCAGCATTTT	CASSQGEENQPQHF
NA	NA	TRBV19	TRBJ1-4	TGTGCCAGTAGTCCACGACAGGCGTCTAATGAAAAACTGTTTTTT	CASSPRQASNEKLFF
TRBD1	NA	TRBV5-1	TRBJ2-7	TGCGCCAGCAGCCCGGGACAGGGCCAGCAGGAGCAGTACTTC	CASSPGQGQQEQYF
NA	NA	TRBV7-8	TRBJ2-3	TGTGCCAGCAGCTTAAATTGGGCAGGGAGCACAGATACGCAGTATTTT	CASSLNWAGSTDTQYF
TRBD1	NA	TRBV5-1	TRBJ1-1	TGCGCCAGCAGCTCACAGGGGAGCACTGAAGCTTTCTTT	CASSSQGSTEAFF
NA	NA	TRBV6-5	TRBJ2-7	TGTGCCAGCACCATTACTCCGGCAGGGTCCTACGAGCAGTACTTC	CASTITPAGSYEQYF
TRBD1	NA	TRBV29-1	TRBJ1-1	TGCAGCGTAGCCGGGACAGGGGGGGCTGAAGCTTTCTTT	CSVAGTGGAEAFF
NA	few	TRBV2	TRBJ2-3	TGTGCCAGCCTTGTTGGAGCGGCCAGCACAGATACGCAGTATTTT	CASLVGAASTDTQYF
TRBD1	NA	TRBV9	TRBJ2-3	TGTGCCAGTGGGGACAGGGTCCGCACAGATACGCAGTATTTT	CASGDRVRTDTQYF
TRBD2	NA	TRBV5-6	TRBJ2-1	TGTGCCAGCAGCTTGGGCGGGGAGGGCAATGAGCAGTTCTTC	CASSLGGEGNEQFF
NA	NA	TRBV12-5	TRBJ1-1	TGTGCTAGTGGACAGAACATGAACACTGAAGCTTTCTTT	CASGQNMNTEAFF
TRBD1	NA	TRBV9	TRBJ1-2	TGTGCCAGCAGCGTAGGCCAGGGGGACTATGGCTACACCTTC	CASSVGQGDYGYTF
TRBD2	NA	TRBV5-1	TRBJ2-3	TGCGCCAGCAGCTCGGGACTAGCGGTAGATACGCAGTATTTT	CASSSGLAVDTQYF
NA	NA	TRBV9	TRBJ2-3	TGTGCCAGCAGCGCCTTCACAGATACGCAGTATTTT	CASSAFTDTQYF
TRBD2	NA	TRBV9	TRBJ2-3	TGTGCCAGCAGCGTAGCATGGGAGCTAGCGGGGGGCGACACAGATACGCAGTATTTT	CASSVAWELAGGDTDTQYF
TRBD2	NA	TRBV7-9	TRBJ2-1	TGTGCCAGCAGCTTAGCTAGCGGGGGGGTCGATGAGCAGTTCTTC	CASSLASGGVDEQFF
NA	NA	TRBV5-1	TRBJ2-5	TGCGCCAGCAACCAGTTTGGCAGGGATGAAGAGACCCAGTACTTC	CASNQFGRDEETQYF
NA	few	TRBV6-5	TRBJ1-5	TGTGCCAGCAGTTACGGGGCAAACAATCAGCCCCAGCATTTT	CASSYGANNQPQHF
TRBD1	NA	TRBV2	TRBJ1-6	TGTGCCAGCGGGACAGGGGAGAATTCACCCCTCCACTTT	CASGTGENSPLHF
TRBD2	NA	TRBV7-2	TRBJ2-7	TGTGCCAGCAGCCCTAGCGGGGGGGCCTACGAGCAGTACTTC	CASSPSGGAYEQYF
NA	NA	TRBV19	TRBJ1-2	TGTGCCAGTCTCGACGGAGGATTAAACTATGGCTACACCTTC	CASLDGGLNYGYTF
TRBD1	NA	TRBV2	TRBJ2-7	TGTGCCAGCGGGGACAGCTACGAGCAGTACTTC	CASGDSYEQYF